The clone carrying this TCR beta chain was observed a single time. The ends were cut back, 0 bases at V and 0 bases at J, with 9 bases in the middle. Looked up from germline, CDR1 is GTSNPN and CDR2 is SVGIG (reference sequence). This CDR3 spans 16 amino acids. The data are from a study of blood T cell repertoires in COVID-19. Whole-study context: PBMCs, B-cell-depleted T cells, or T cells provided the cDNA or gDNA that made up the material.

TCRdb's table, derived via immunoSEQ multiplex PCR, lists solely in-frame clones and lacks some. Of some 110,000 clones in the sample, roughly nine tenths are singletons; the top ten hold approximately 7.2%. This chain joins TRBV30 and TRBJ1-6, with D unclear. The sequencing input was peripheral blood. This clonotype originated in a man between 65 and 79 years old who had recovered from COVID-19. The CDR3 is CAWSVILSSYNSPLHF. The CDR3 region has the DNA TGTGCCTGGAGTGTAATCCTGAGCTCCTATAATTCACCCCTCCACTTT. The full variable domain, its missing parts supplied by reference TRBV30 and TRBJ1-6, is SQTIHQWPATLVQPVGSPLSLECTVEGTSNPNLYWYRQAAGRGLQLLFYSVGIGQISSEVPQNLSASRPQDRQFILSSKKLLLSDSGFYLCAWSVILSSYNSPLHFGNGTRLTVT.